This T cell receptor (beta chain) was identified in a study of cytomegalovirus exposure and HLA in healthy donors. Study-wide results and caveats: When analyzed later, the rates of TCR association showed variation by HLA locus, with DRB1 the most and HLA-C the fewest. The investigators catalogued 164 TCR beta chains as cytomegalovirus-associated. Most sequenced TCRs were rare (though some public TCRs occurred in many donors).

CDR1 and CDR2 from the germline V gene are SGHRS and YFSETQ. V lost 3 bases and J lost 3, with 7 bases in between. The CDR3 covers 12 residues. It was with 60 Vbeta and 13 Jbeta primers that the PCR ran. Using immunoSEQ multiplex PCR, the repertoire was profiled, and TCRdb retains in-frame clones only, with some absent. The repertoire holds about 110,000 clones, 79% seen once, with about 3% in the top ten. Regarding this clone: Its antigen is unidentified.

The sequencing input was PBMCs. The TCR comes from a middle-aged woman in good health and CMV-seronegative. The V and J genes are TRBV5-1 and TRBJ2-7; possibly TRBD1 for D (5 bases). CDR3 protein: CASSSTGYEQYF. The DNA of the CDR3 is TGCGCCAGCAGCTCAACAGGCTACGAGCAGTACTTC.